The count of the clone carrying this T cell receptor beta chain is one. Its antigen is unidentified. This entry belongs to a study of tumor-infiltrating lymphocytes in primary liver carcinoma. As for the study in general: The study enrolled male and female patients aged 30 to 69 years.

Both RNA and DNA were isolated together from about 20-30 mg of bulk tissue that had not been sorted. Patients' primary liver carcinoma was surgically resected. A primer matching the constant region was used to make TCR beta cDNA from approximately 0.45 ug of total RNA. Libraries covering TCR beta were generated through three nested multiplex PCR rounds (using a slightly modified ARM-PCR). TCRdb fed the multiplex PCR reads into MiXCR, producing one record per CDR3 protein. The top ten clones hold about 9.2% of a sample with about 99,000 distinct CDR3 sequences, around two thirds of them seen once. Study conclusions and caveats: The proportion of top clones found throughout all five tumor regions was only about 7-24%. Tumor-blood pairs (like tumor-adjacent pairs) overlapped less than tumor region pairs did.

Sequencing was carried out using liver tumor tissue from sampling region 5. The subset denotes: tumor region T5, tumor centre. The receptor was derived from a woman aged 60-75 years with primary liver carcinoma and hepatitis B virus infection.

In DNA, the CDR3 is TGTGCCAGCACAGGGGGCAGGTCCTACAATGAGCAGTTCTTC. Residues: CASTGGRSYNEQFF. The chain uses TRBV28 and TRBJ2-1; TRBD1 agrees at 8 bases. This CDR3 has 14 amino acids. Per the germline V gene, CDR1 is MDHEN and CDR2 is SYDVKM. J lost 1 base, V lost 7 bases, and 3 bases had no gene match. The full variable domain, completed using reference TRBV28 and TRBJ2-1, is DVKVTQSSRYLVKRTGEKVFLECVQDMDHENMFWYRQDPGLGLRLIYFSYDVKMKEKGDIPEGYSVSREKKERFSLILESASTNQTSMYLCASTGGRSYNEQFFGPGTRLTVL.